This TCR beta chain came from a study of T cell responses to AZD1222 COVID-19 vaccine. Turning to the study itself: Second-dose intervals near 4 or 12 weeks were combined.

TCRdb keeps only in-frame clones here, not all; method: immunoSEQ multiplex PCR. The table records some 98,000 clones, about 88% of them present only once. Concerning this clone itself: No antigen is known for it.

Study-level points and caveats: Sampled repertoires all dated from after the peak T cell response. Compared with day 0, the breadth and depth of the Spike-specific TCR repertoire rose significantly after two doses of AZD1222. Donors, mostly white British, included more females; clonal diversity was possibly underestimated.

Germline V gene data show CDR1 as SGHRS and CDR2 as YFSETQ. The ends lost 6 bases at V and 2 bases at J; junction bases unmatched: 4. The CDR3 has 13 amino acids. The chain joins TRBV5-1 to TRBJ1-1; 7 nucleotides match TRBD1. The sequenced sample was peripheral blood, obtained on day 0 of AZD1222 vaccination. The source of this sequence is an adult in good health. CDR3 sequence reads: CASNWDSNTEAFF. The CDR3 DNA is TGCGCCAGCAACTGGGACAGCAACACTGAAGCTTTCTTT.